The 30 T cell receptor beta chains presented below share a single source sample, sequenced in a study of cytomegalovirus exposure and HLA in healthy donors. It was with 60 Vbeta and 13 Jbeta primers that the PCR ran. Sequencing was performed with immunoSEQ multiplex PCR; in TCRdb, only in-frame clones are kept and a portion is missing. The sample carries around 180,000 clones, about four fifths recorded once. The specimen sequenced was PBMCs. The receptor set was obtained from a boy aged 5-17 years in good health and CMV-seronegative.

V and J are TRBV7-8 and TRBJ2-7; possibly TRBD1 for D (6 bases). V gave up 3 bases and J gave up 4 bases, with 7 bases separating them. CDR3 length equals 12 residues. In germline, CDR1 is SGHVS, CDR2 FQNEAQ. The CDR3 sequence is CASSFTGYEQYF. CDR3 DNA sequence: TGTGCCAGCAGCTTCACAGGGTACGAGCAGTACTTC.

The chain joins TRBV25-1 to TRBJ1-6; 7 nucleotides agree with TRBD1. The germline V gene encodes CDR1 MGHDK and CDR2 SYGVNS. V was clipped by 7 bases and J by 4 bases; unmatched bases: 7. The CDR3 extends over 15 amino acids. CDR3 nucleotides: TGTGCCAGCAACCTCGGACAGGTTTATAATTCACCCCTCCACTTT. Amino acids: CASNLGQVYNSPLHF.

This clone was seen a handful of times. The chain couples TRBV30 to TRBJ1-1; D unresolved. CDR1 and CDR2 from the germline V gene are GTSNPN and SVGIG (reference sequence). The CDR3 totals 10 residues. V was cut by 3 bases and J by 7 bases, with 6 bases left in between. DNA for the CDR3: TGTGCCTGGAGCCGAGTTGAAGCTTTCTTT. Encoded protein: CAWSRVEAFF.

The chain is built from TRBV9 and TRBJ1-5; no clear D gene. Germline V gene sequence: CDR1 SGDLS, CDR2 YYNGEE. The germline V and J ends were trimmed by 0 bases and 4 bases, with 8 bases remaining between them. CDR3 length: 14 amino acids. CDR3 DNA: TGTGCCAGCAGCGTAGCAGGAGGAAATCAGCCCCAGCATTTT. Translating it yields CASSVAGGNQPQHF.

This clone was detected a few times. Here the CDR3 DNA reads TGTGCCAGTAGTATCGCTAGCGGGAGATTCGTGAATACGGAGACCCAGTACTTC. Its protein product is CASSIASGRFVNTETQYF. The chain combines TRBV19 with TRBJ2-5, with TRBD2 matching 10 bases. Trimming cost V 3 bases and J 5 bases; bases outside gene matches: 15. The CDR3 length is 18 residues. The germline V gene has CDR1 LNHDA and CDR2 SQIVND (reference sequence).

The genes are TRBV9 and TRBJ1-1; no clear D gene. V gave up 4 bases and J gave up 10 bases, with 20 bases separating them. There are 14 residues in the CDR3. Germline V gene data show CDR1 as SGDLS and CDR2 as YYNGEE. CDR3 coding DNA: TGTGCCAGCAGCCATGGAGAGGGAAGTGCTGCAGCTTTCTTT. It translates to CASSHGEGSAAAFF.

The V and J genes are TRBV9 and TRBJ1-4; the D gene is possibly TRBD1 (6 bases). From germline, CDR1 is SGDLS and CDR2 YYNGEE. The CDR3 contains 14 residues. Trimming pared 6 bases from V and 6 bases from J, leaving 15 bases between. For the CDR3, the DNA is TGTGCCAGCACCAAACAGGGAAACGATGAAAAACTGTTTTTT. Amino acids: CASTKQGNDEKLFF.

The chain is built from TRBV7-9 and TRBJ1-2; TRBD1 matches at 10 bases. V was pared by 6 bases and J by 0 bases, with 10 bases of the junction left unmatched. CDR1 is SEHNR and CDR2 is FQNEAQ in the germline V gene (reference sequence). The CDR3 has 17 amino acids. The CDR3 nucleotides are TGTGCCAGCAGACACACCGGGACAGGGGCGGCTAACTATGGCTACACCTTC. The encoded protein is CASRHTGTGAANYGYTF.

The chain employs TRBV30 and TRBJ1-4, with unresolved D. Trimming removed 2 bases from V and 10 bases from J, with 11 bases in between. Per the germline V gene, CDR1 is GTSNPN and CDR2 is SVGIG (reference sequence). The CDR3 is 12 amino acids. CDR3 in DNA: TGTGCCTGGAGTCCTCTCCCTATAAAACTGTTTTTT. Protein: CAWSPLPIKLFF.

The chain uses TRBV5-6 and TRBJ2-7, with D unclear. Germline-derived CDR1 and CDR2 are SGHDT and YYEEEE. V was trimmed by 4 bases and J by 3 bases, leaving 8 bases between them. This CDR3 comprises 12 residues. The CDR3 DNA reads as TGTGCCAGCAGCCCCTTCCTCTACGAGCAGTACTTC. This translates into CASSPFLYEQYF.

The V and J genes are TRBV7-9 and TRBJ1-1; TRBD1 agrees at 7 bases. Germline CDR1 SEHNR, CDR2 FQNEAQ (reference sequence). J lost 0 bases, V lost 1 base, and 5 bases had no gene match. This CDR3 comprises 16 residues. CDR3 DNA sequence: TGTGCCAGCAGCTTAGACAGGGGAGCGGTGAACACTGAAGCTTTCTTT. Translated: CASSLDRGAVNTEAFF.

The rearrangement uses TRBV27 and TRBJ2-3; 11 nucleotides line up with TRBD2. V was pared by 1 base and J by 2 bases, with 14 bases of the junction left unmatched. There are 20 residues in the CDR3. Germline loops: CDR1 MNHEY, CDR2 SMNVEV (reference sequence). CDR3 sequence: CASSLWVDSGRAGNTDTQYF. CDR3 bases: TGTGCCAGCAGTTTATGGGTTGATAGCGGGAGGGCCGGCAACACAGATACGCAGTATTTT.

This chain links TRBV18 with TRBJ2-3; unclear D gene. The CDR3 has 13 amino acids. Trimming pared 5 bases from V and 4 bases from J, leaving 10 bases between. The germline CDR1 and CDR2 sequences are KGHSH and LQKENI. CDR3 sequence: CASSARDADTQYF. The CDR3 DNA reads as TGTGCCAGCTCAGCACGAGATGCAGATACGCAGTATTTT.

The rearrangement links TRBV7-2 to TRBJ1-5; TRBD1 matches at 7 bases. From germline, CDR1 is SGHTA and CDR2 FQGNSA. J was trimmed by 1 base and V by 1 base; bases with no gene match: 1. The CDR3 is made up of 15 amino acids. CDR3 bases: TGTGCCAGCAGCTTAGGACAGGGAAGCAATCAGCCCCAGCATTTT. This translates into CASSLGQGSNQPQHF.

CDR3 sequence reads: CASSIAGSRDTQYF. The CDR3 DNA sequence: TGTGCCAGTAGTATCGCAGGAAGTAGGGATACGCAGTATTTT. The chain links TRBV19 to TRBJ2-3, with D uncertain. This CDR3 comprises 14 residues. V lost 3 bases and J lost 6, with 13 bases in between. Germline V CDR1 and CDR2: LNHDA, SQIVND (reference sequence).

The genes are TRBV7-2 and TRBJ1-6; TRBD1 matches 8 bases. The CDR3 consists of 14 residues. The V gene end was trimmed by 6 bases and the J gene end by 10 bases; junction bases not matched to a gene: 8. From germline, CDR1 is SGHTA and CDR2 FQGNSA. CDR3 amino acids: CASRVTGVESPLHF. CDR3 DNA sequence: TGTGCCAGCAGGGTGACAGGGGTTGAGTCACCCCTCCACTTT. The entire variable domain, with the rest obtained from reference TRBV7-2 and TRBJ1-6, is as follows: GAGVSQSPSNKVTEKGKDVELRCDPISGHTALYWYRQSLGQGLEFLIYFQGNSAPDKSGLPSDRFSAERTGGSVSTLTIQRTQQEDSAVYLCASRVTGVESPLHFGNGTRLTVT.

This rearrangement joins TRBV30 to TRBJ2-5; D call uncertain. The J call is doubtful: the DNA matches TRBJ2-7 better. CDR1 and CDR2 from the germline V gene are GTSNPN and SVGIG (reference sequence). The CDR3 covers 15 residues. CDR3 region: CAWSLNAGFPYEQYF. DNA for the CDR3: TGTGCCTGGAGTTTAAACGCAGGATTCCCCTACGAGCAGTACTTC.

DNA of the CDR3: TGTGCCAGCAGTTTAATGGGGACTAGCGGGAGTTTGAACAATGAGCAGTTCTTC. It codes for CASSLMGTSGSLNNEQFF. This chain joins TRBV27 and TRBJ2-1; 14 nucleotides match TRBD2. The trim removed 2 bases at V and 5 bases at J, leaving 8 bases unmatched. The length of the CDR3 is 18 residues. Germline V gene sequence: CDR1 MNHEY, CDR2 SMNVEV (reference sequence).

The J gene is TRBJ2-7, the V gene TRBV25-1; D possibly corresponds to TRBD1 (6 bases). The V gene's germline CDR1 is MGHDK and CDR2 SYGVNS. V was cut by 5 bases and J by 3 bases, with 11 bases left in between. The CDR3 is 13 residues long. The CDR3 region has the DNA TGTGCCAGCAGTCTAGGACAGCTCTACGAGCAGTACTTC. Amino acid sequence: CASSLGQLYEQYF.

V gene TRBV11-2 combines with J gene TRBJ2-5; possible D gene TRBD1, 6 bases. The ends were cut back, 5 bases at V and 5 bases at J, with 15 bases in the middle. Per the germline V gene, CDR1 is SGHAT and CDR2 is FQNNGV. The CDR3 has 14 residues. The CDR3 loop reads CASSPGQRVETQYF. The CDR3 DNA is TGTGCCAGCAGCCCGGGACAACGGGTGGAGACCCAGTACTTC.

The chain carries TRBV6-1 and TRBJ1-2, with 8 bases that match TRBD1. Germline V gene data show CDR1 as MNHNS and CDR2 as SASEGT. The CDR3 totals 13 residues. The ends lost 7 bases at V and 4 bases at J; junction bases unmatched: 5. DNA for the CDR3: TGTGCCAGCATCGGACAGGGAACCTATGGCTACACCTTC. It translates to CASIGQGTYGYTF.

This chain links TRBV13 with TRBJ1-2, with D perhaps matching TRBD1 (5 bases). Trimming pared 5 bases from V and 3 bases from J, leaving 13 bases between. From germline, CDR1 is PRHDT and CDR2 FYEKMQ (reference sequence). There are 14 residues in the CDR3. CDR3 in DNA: TGTGCCAGCAGCCCTAGGGGTTTTGACTATGGCTACACCTTC. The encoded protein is CASSPRGFDYGYTF.

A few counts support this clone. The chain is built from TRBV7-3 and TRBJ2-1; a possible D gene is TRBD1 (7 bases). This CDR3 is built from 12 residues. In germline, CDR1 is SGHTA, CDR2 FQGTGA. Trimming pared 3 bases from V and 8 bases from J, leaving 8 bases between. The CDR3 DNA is TGTGCCAGCAGCTTCAGGGGGGATGAGCAGTTCTTC. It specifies CASSFRGDEQFF.

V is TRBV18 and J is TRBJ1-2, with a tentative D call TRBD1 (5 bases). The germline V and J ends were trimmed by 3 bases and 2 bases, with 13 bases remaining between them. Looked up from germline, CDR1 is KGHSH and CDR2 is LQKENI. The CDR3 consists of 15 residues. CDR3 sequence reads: CASSPRGRANYGYTF. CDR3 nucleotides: TGTGCCAGCTCACCGCGGGGCAGGGCGAACTATGGCTACACCTTC.

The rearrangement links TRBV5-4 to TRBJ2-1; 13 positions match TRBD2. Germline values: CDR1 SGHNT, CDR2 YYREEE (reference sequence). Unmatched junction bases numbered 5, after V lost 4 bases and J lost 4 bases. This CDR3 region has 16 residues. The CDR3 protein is CASSPQLAGGYNEQFF. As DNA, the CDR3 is TGTGCCAGCAGCCCGCAACTAGCGGGGGGGTACAATGAGCAGTTCTTC.

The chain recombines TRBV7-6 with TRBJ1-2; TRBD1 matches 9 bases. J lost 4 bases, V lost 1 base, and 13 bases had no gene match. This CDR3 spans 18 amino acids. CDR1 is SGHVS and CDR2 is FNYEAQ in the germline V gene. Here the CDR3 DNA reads TGTGCCAGCAGCTTAGAACCGCCACAGGGGGCGAATCTCTATGGCTACACCTTC. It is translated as CASSLEPPQGANLYGYTF.

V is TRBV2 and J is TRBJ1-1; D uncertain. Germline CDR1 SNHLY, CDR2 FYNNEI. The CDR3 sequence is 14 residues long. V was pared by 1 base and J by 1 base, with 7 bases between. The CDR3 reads CASSEGSTNTEAFF. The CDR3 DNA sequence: TGTGCCAGCAGTGAAGGGAGCACGAACACTGAAGCTTTCTTT.

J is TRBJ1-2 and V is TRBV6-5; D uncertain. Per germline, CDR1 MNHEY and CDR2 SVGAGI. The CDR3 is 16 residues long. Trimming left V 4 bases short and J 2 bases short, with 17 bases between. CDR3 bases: TGTGCCAGCAGTTTGGTGTTCGGGGTCATGAACTATGGCTACACCTTC. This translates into CASSLVFGVMNYGYTF.

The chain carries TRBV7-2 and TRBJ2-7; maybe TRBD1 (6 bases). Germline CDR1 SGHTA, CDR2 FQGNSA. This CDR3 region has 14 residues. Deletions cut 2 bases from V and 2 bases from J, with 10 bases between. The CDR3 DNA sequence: TGTGCCAGCAGCTTACTAGGGGACACCTACGAGCAGTACTTC. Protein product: CASSLLGDTYEQYF.

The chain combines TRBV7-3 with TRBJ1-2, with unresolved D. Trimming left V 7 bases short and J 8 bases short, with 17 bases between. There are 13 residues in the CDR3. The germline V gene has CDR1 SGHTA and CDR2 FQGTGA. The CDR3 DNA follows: TGTGCCAGCACCCCCGGATACCTAGAGGGCTACACCTTC. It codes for CASTPGYLEGYTF.